The source of this T cell receptor beta chain is a study of shared clonotypes between healthy human individuals. Data came from immunoSEQ multiplex PCR; TCRdb stores just in-frame clones and leaves some out. The data contain over a million clones, 78% of them singletons. With 6 bases removed from V and 4 bases from J, the gap between germline ends came to 18 bases. The CDR3 sequence is 15 residues long. Germline lookup yields CDR1 SGHTA and CDR2 FQGTGA. Material: memory CD4+ T cells from PBMCs. As to subset: CD45RA-negative fraction. This clonotype originated in a man between 18 and 29 years old in good health. Some clones in this sample may be carry-over from other donors' samples. J is TRBJ1-2 and V is TRBV7-3, with D perhaps TRBD1 (5 bases). As DNA, the CDR3 is TGTGCCAGCAGTCCTGAGGCCGACAGTCTCTATGGCTACACCTTC. Residues: CASSPEADSLYGYTF.